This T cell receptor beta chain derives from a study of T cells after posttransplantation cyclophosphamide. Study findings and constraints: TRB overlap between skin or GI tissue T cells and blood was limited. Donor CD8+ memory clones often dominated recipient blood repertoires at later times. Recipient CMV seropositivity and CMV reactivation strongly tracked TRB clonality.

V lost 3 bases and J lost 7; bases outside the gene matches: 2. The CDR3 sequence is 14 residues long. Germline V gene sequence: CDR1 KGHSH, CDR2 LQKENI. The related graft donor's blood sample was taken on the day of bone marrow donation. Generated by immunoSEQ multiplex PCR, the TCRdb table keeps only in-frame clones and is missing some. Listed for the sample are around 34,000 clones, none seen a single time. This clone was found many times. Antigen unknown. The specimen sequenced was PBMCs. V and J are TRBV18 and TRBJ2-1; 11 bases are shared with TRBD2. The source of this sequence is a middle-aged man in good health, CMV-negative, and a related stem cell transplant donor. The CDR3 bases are TGTGCCAGCTCACCGCCTAGCGGGAGGAATGAGCAGTTCTTC. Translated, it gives CASSPPSGRNEQFF.